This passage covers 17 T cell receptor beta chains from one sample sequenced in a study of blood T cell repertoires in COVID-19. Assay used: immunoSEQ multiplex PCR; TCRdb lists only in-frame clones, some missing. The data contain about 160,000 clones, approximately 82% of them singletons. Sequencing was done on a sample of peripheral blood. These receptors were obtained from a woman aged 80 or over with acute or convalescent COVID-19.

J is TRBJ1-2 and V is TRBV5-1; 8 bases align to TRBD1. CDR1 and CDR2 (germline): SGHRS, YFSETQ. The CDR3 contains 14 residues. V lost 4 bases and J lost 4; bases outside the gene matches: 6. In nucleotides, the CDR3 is TGCGCCAGCAGCCAGGGACAGGCGAGCTATGGCTACACCTTC. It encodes CASSQGQASYGYTF.

CDR3: CASSYIGTSGSGSSGTQYF. The CDR3 DNA reads as TGTGCCAGCAGCTATATCGGGACTAGCGGGAGCGGGTCTTCGGGTACGCAGTATTTT. J is TRBJ2-3 and V is TRBV7-8, with 14 bases identical to TRBD2. This CDR3 comprises 19 residues. The V and J ends lost 4 bases and 8 bases, in that order; junction bases with no gene match: 17. Germline loops: CDR1 SGHVS, CDR2 FQNEAQ.

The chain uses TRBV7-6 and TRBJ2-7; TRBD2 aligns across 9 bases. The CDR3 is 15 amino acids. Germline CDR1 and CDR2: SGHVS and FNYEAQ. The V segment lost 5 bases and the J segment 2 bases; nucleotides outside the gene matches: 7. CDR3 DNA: TGTGCCAGCAGCCCCTTAGCGGGAGCAACCTACGAGCAGTACTTC. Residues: CASSPLAGATYEQYF.

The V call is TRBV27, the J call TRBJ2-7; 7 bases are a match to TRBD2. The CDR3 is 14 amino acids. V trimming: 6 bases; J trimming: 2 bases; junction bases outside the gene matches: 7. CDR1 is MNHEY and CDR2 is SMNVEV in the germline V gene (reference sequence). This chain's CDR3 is CASSDQTSAYEQYF. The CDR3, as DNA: TGTGCCAGCAGCGATCAAACTAGCGCCTACGAGCAGTACTTC.

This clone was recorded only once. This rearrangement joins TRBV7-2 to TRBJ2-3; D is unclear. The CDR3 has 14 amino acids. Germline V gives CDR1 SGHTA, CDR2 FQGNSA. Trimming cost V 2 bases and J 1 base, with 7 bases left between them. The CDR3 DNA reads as TGTGCCAGCAGCTTATCTCGTCGCACAGATACGCAGTATTTT. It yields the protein CASSLSRRTDTQYF.

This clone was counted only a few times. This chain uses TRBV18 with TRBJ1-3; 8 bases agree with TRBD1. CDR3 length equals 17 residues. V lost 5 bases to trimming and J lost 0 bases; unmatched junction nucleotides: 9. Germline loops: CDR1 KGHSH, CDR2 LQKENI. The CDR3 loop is CASSGQGEFDSGNTIYF. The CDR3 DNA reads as TGTGCCAGCTCAGGACAGGGTGAATTTGACTCTGGAAACACCATATATTTT.

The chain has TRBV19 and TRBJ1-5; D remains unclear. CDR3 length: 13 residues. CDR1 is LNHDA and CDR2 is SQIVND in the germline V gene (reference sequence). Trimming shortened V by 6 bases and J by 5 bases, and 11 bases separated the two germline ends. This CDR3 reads CASSDWEYQPQHF. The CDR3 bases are TGTGCCAGTAGCGACTGGGAGTATCAGCCCCAGCATTTT.

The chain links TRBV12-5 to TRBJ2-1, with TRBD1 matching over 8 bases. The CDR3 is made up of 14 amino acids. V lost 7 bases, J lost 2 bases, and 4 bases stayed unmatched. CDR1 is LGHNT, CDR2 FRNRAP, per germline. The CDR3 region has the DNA TGTGCTAGTGTCCCGGGACAGGCCTACAATGAGCAGTTCTTC. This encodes CASVPGQAYNEQFF.

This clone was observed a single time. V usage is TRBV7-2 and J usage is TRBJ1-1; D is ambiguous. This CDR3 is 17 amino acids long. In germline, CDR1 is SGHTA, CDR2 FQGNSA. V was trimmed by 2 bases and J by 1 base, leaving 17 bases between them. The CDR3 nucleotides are TGTGCCAGCAGCTTATCGGAGTCCCAGACTGGGAACACTGAAGCTTTCTTT. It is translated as CASSLSESQTGNTEAFF.

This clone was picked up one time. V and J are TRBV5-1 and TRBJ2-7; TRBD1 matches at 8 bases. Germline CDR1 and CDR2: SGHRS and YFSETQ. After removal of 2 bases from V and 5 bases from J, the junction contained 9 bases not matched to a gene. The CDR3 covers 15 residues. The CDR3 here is CASSLVPGQANEQYF. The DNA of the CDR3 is TGCGCCAGCAGCTTAGTTCCGGGACAGGCTAACGAGCAGTACTTC.

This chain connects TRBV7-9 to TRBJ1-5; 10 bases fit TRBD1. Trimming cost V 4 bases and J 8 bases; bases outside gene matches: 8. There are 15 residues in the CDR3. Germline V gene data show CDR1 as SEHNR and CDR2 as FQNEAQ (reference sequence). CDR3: CASSSGTGAVKPQHF. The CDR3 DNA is TGTGCCAGCAGCTCCGGGACAGGGGCTGTGAAGCCCCAGCATTTT.

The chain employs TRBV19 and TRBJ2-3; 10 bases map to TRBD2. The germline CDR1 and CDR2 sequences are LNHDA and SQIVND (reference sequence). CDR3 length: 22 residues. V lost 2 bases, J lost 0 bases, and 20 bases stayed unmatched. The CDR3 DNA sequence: TGTGCCAGTAGTATACAGGGGGCGCGAGGACTAGCGGAATACTCTAGCACAGATACGCAGTATTTT. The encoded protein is CASSIQGARGLAEYSSTDTQYF.

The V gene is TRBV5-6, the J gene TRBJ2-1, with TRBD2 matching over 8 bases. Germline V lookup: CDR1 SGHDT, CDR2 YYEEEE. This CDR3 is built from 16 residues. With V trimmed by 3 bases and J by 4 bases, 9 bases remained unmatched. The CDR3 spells CASSSQAGAGYNEQFF. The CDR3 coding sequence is TGTGCCAGCAGCTCCCAAGCGGGAGCAGGGTACAATGAGCAGTTCTTC.

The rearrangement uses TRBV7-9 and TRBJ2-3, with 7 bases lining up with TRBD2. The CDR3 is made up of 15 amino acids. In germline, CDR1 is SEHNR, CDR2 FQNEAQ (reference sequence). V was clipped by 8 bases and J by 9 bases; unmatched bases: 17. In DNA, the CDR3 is TGTGCCAGCTACTATATACGGAGTGGGAGGGCGACGCAGTATTTT. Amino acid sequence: CASYYIRSGRATQYF.

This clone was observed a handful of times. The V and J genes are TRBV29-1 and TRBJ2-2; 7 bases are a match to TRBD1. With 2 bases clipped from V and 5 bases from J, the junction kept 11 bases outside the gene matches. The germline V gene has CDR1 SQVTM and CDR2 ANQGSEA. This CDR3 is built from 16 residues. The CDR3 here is CSVEKNGAGGTGELFF. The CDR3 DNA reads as TGCAGCGTTGAAAAAAATGGGGCAGGGGGAACCGGGGAGCTGTTTTTT.

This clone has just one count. CDR3 DNA: TGCAGCGCTCGGGAGAACACTGAAGCTTTCTTT. It encodes CSARENTEAFF. V and J are TRBV29-1 and TRBJ1-1; the D is unclear. The CDR3 is 11 residues long. Looked up from germline, CDR1 is SQVTM and CDR2 is ANQGSEA. V lost 7 bases, J lost 1 base, and 7 bases lay in between.

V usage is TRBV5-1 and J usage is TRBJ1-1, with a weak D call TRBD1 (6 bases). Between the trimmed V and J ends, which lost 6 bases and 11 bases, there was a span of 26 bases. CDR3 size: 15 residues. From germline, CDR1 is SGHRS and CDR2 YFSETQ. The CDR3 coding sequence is TGCGCCAGCACCTCCTTCCCTCAGGGGACCCAAAGGGCTTTCTTT. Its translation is CASTSFPQGTQRAFF.